Below, one T cell receptor (beta chain) is given with its context. This entry belongs to a study of blood T cell repertoires in COVID-19. Overall study: Specimens from acute and convalescent COVID-19 originated in the United States, Italy and Spain.

Generated by immunoSEQ multiplex PCR, the TCRdb table keeps only in-frame clones and is missing some. This sample has some 200,000 clones, with 75% to 90% found just once. Germline V CDR1 and CDR2: SEHNR, FQNEAQ (reference sequence). The CDR3 is 18 residues long. V lost 4 bases and J lost 2; bases outside the gene matches: 14. This chain joins TRBV7-9 and TRBJ1-5, with 7 bases identical to TRBD1. The TCR originated in a woman aged 25 to 39 who had recovered from COVID-19. Sequenced: PBMCs or T cells enriched from blood (not recorded which). In nucleotides, the CDR3 is TGTGCCAGCAGCTCAGGAAGTGACAGGGACGTTCGCAATCAGCCCCAGCATTTT. Its translation is CASSSGSDRDVRNQPQHF.